Listed here are 15 T cell receptor beta chains from one sample, sequenced in a study of T cell repertoires in cytomegalovirus infection. Each CDR3 protein is one row after TCRdb ran MiXCR on the reads. Found here are around 900,000 distinct CDR3 sequences, around 31% of them singletons; the top ten hold more than 13%. These receptors' targets are unknown. The sample was cultured CD8+ T cells from PBMCs, taken from culture after CMV antigen stimulation. The receptor source for this set is a human donor in good health (CMV status not recorded). Some clones in this sample may be carry-over from other donors' samples.

This clonotype has more than one count but fewer than ten. The chain is built from TRBV19 and TRBJ2-1; 12 positions agree with TRBD2. Germline assignment: CDR1 LNHDA and CDR2 SQIVND (reference sequence). Trimming took 7 bases from V and 10 from J; bases not matched to a gene: 8. This CDR3 comprises 14 residues. CDR3 loop: CASNYLAGGQEQFF. CDR3 in DNA: TGTGCCAGTAACTACCTAGCGGGGGGGCAAGAGCAGTTCTTC.

The CDR3 region is CASGGREQFF. In nucleotides, the CDR3 is TGTGCCAGCGGGGGCAGAGAGCAGTTCTTC. The chain carries TRBV2 and TRBJ2-1; D may be TRBD1 (6 bases). The CDR3 loop spans 10 amino acids. V shed 8 bases and J shed 10 bases, with 9 bases lying between them. Germline-derived CDR1 and CDR2 are SNHLY and FYNNEI.

Notes on this clonotype: Possible read error: a much larger clone is one base away. The gene calls are TRBV7-2 and TRBJ1-6; D perhaps matches TRBD1 (5 bases). CDR1 SGHTA and CDR2 FQGNSA come from the germline V gene. There are 14 residues in the CDR3. The CDR3 reads CASTSTDYNPPLHF. The CDR3 DNA reads TGTGCCAGCACATCGACAGACTATAATCCACCCCTCCACTTT.

The chain has TRBV5-5 and TRBJ1-1, with D tentatively TRBD1 (5 bases). This CDR3 has 13 amino acids. V shed 4 bases and J shed 1 base, with 8 bases lying between them. Germline V gives CDR1 SGHKS, CDR2 YYEKEE (reference sequence). This chain's CDR3 is CASSGHANTEAFF. The CDR3 coding sequence is TGTGCCAGCAGCGGACACGCGAACACTGAAGCTTTCTTT.

Here the CDR3 DNA reads TGTGCTAGTGGTTTATGGGCGGGACAGATTTTTACAGCTTTCTTT. Its translation is CASGLWAGQIFTAFF. The chain couples TRBV12-5 to TRBJ1-1; 7 nucleotides match TRBD1. The CDR3 runs to 15 residues. J gave up 10 bases and V 3 bases, and 14 bases lay outside the gene matches. Per the germline V gene, CDR1 is LGHNT and CDR2 is FRNRAP.

The J gene is TRBJ1-5, the V gene TRBV19, with TRBD1 matching 7 bases. V dropped 5 bases and J dropped 6; count of bases not matched to a gene: 10. CDR1 is LNHDA and CDR2 is SQIVND in the germline V gene (reference sequence). The CDR3 consists of 15 residues. CDR3 nucleotide sequence: TGTGCCAGTAGTCTAAACAGGGGACGGACTCAGCCCCAGCATTTT. Its translation is CASSLNRGRTQPQHF.

The chain couples TRBV10-2 to TRBJ1-1, with unresolved D. The germline V gene has CDR1 WSHSY and CDR2 SAAADI. The germline V and J ends were trimmed by 0 bases and 5 bases, with 10 bases remaining between them. This CDR3 is 14 amino acids long. The CDR3 DNA reads TGCGCCAGCAGTGAGTCGAAACTCTCGACTGAAGCTTTCTTT. This encodes CASSESKLSTEAFF.

Remarks on this clonotype: One end of the junction varies from germline; a read error may be responsible. The genes are TRBV6-6 and TRBJ2-1; TRBD2 is a possible D gene (6 bases). The germline CDR1 and CDR2 sequences are MNHNY and SVGAGI (reference sequence). CDR3 size: 19 residues. The CDR3 nucleotides read TGTGCCAGCAGTTACGAATTAGCGGTTAGTTGGAGCTCCTACAATGAGCAGTTGTTC. Translation gives CASSYELAVSWSSYNEQLF.

This clonotype has a count of ten or more. CDR3 in amino acids: CASSLGDQGPGYNEQFF. DNA for the CDR3: TGTGCCAGCAGCTTAGGGGATCAGGGGCCCGGCTACAATGAGCAGTTCTTC. The rearrangement links TRBV11-1 to TRBJ2-1; tentatively, D is TRBD1 (6 bases). CDR3 length equals 17 residues. Germline V gene lookup returns CDR1 SGHAT and CDR2 FQDESV (reference sequence). V lost 1 base, J lost 3 bases, and 16 bases lay in between.

J is TRBJ2-7 and V is TRBV14; 7 positions match TRBD1. The CDR3 sequence is 14 residues long. CDR1 SGHDN and CDR2 FVKESK come from the germline V gene. V lost 4 bases, J lost 4 bases, and 7 bases stayed unmatched. The DNA for the CDR3 is TGTGCCAGCAGCCCGACGGGACAGTTATACGAGCAGTACTTC. Translated: CASSPTGQLYEQYF. The full variable domain, rest sourced from reference TRBV14 and TRBJ2-7, is EAGVTQFPSHSVIEKGQTVTLRCDPISGHDNLYWYRRVMGKEIKFLLHFVKESKQDESGMPNNRFLAERTGGTYSTLKVQPAELEDSGVYFCASSPTGQLYEQYFGPGTRLTVT.

This clonotype was recorded a few times. The chain employs TRBV12-3 or TRBV12-4 and TRBJ2-2; tentative D call: TRBD2 (6 bases). The CDR3 loop spans 12 amino acids. Trimming removed 7 bases at V and 8 bases at J, with 11 bases between. The CDR3 region is CASNLGGGELFF. In DNA form, the CDR3 reads TGTGCCAGCAACCTGGGGGGTGGGGAGCTGTTTTTT.

Only one count was recorded for this clonotype. The V gene is TRBV20-1, the J gene TRBJ1-1; no clear D. V shed 6 bases and J shed 2 bases, with 10 bases lying between them. CDR3 length: 12 amino acids. CDR1 is DFQATT and CDR2 is SNEGSKA in the germline V gene (reference sequence). As DNA, the CDR3 is TGCAGTGCCCCCCGGTTCAACACTGAAGCTTTCTTT. Amino acids: CSAPRFNTEAFF.

V gene TRBV5-4 combines with J gene TRBJ2-1; D gene unclear. The CDR3 is 15 residues long. V lost 3 bases, J lost 1 base, and 11 bases lay in between. CDR1 SGHNT and CDR2 YYREEE come from the germline V gene (reference sequence). The CDR3 reads CASSSDKKSYNEQFF. The CDR3 DNA is TGTGCCAGCAGCTCCGATAAAAAGTCCTACAATGAGCAGTTCTTC.

At least ten counts were recorded for this clonotype. This chain links TRBV7-3 with TRBJ1-2; D call uncertain. V gave up 0 bases and J gave up 8 bases, with 10 bases separating them. CDR3 length equals 13 residues. The V gene's germline CDR1 is SGHTA and CDR2 FQGTGA. In DNA, the CDR3 is TGTGCCAGCAGCTTAACCCGGTCCAAGGGCTACACCTTC. Protein product: CASSLTRSKGYTF. The whole variable domain, remainder taken from reference TRBV7-3 and TRBJ1-2, is GAGVSQTPSNKVTEKGKYVELRCDPISGHTALYWYRQSLGQGPEFLIYFQGTGAADDSGLPNDRFFAVRPEGSVSTLKIQRTERGDSAVYLCASSLTRSKGYTFGSGTRLTVV.

V and J are TRBV10-3 and TRBJ2-3; possibly TRBD2 for D (6 bases). Trimming shortened V by 4 bases and J by 1 base, and 6 bases separated the two germline ends. The CDR3 is 13 residues long. Germline assignment: CDR1 ENHRY and CDR2 SYGVKD. The CDR3 here is CAISGGGTDTQYF. The CDR3 DNA is TGTGCCATCAGTGGGGGGGGCACAGATACGCAGTATTTT.